These 30 T cell receptor beta chains were sequenced from one sample in a study of cytomegalovirus exposure and HLA in healthy donors. Both 60 Vbeta primers and 13 Jbeta primers went into the PCR. Produced via immunoSEQ multiplex PCR; TCRdb's table is partial and in-frame only. The sample has approximately 72,000 clones. The specimen sequenced was PBMCs. The receptor set was obtained from a woman aged 40 to 50 in good health and CMV-seropositive.

This chain joins TRBV5-4 and TRBJ2-6; tentatively, D is TRBD2 (5 bases). Trimming stripped 0 bases from V and 12 bases from J, with 13 bases between. The CDR3 contains 14 residues. Germline CDR1 and CDR2: SGHNT and YYREEE (reference sequence). This CDR3 is CASSLDAKSGVLTF. The CDR3 DNA sequence: TGTGCCAGCAGCTTGGACGCCAAAAGCGGCGTCCTGACTTTC.

The chain recombines TRBV7-3 with TRBJ1-1; D is unresolved. V lost 5 bases and J lost 0, with 10 bases in between. Germline CDR1 reads SGHTA; CDR2 reads FQGTGA. The CDR3 consists of 14 residues. The CDR3 here is CASSLLAMNTEAFF. The CDR3 DNA reads as TGTGCCAGCAGCCTGCTAGCCATGAACACTGAAGCTTTCTTT. Variable domain in full (rest from reference TRBV7-3 and TRBJ1-1): GAGVSQTPSNKVTEKGKYVELRCDPISGHTALYWYRQSLGQGPEFLIYFQGTGAADDSGLPNDRFFAVRPEGSVSTLKIQRTERGDSAVYLCASSLLAMNTEAFFGQGTRLTVV.

The chain links TRBV9 to TRBJ1-3, with D hard to call. CDR1 and CDR2 from the germline V gene are SGDLS and YYNGEE. Trimming shortened V by 0 bases and J by 0 bases, and 7 bases separated the two germline ends. This CDR3 has 15 amino acids. The CDR3 DNA is TGTGCCAGCAGCGTAGCGGACTTCTCTGGAAACACCATATATTTT. Translating it yields CASSVADFSGNTIYF.

The chain has TRBV21-1 and TRBJ2-7; TRBD2, the table's D call, lacks a check against the DNA. TRBV21-1 is reported as a pseudogene. The CDR3 contains 17 residues. The CDR3 DNA reads TGTGCCAGCAGCAAATCGGATAGCGGGAAAAGGTCCTACGAGCAGTACTTC. It encodes CASSKSDSGKRSYEQYF.

CDR3 amino acids: CASSSPTTNEKLFF. CDR3 nucleotides: TGTGCCAGCAGTTCCCCCACAACTAATGAAAAACTGTTTTTT. The chain employs TRBV28 and TRBJ1-4; D not certain. V lost 4 bases and J 0 bases, leaving 6 bases between the germline ends. Germline CDR1 and CDR2: MDHEN and SYDVKM. The CDR3 totals 14 residues. Looking up the rest from reference TRBV28 and TRBJ1-4 gives the full variable domain: DVKVTQSSRYLVKRTGEKVFLECVQDMDHENMFWYRQDPGLGLRLIYFSYDVKMKEKGDIPEGYSVSREKKERFSLILESASTNQTSMYLCASSSPTTNEKLFFGSGTQLSVL.

The chain has TRBV5-1 and TRBJ2-3; 9 bases map to TRBD1. The CDR3 is 14 residues long. Germline V lookup: CDR1 SGHRS, CDR2 YFSETQ. V was clipped by 5 bases and J by 2 bases; unmatched bases: 3. CDR3 DNA: TGCGCCAGCAGTAGGGACAGGGCCACAGATACGCAGTATTTT. Residues: CASSRDRATDTQYF.

The J gene is TRBJ1-2, the V gene TRBV6-5; TRBD1 matches 8 bases. Germline assignment: CDR1 MNHEY and CDR2 SVGAGI. The V gene end was trimmed by 6 bases and the J gene end by 2 bases; junction bases not matched to a gene: 5. The CDR3 loop spans 14 amino acids. As DNA, the CDR3 is TGTGCCAGCAGAATACAGGGGGGAAACTATGGCTACACCTTC. As protein: CASRIQGGNYGYTF.

The chain recombines TRBV28 with TRBJ2-7; 7 nucleotides align to TRBD1. J was trimmed by 3 bases and V by 6 bases; bases with no gene match: 8. The length of the CDR3 is 14 residues. The germline CDR1 and CDR2 sequences are MDHEN and SYDVKM. The CDR3: CASSSGTESYEQYF. In DNA form, the CDR3 reads TGTGCCAGCAGCTCCGGGACAGAGAGCTACGAGCAGTACTTC. Combining the CDR3 with reference TRBV28 and TRBJ2-7 gives the whole variable domain DVKVTQSSRYLVKRTGEKVFLECVQDMDHENMFWYRQDPGLGLRLIYFSYDVKMKEKGDIPEGYSVSREKKERFSLILESASTNQTSMYLCASSSGTESYEQYFGPGTRLTVT.

The chain has TRBV15 and TRBJ2-3; TRBD2 matches 7 bases. V shed 7 bases, J shed 6 bases, and the junction held 10 bases outside the gene matches. From germline, CDR1 is LNHNV and CDR2 YYDKDF (reference sequence). The CDR3 is 14 amino acids. This CDR3 reads CATKYGGSSDTQYF. The CDR3 region has the DNA TGTGCCACCAAATACGGCGGGAGTTCGGATACGCAGTATTTT.

The chain recombines TRBV15 with TRBJ2-7, with D possibly TRBD1 on 5 matching bases. Germline V gene lookup returns CDR1 LNHNV and CDR2 YYDKDF (reference sequence). V lost 1 base and J lost 4, with 8 bases in between. The CDR3 is made up of 13 amino acids. The CDR3 region has the DNA TGTGCCACCAGCAGAGGAAGGGGATACGAGCAGTACTTC. This codes for CATSRGRGYEQYF. The full variable domain, its missing parts supplied by reference TRBV15 and TRBJ2-7, is DAMVIQNPRYQVTQFGKPVTLSCSQTLNHNVMYWYQQKSSQAPKLLFHYYDKDFNNEADTPDNFQSRRPNTSFCFLDIRSPGLGDTAMYLCATSRGRGYEQYFGPGTRLTVT.

The chain recombines TRBV5-5 with TRBJ2-5; 10 nucleotides align to TRBD2. V shed 0 bases, J shed 1 base, and the junction held 3 bases outside the gene matches. Germline lookup yields CDR1 SGHKS and CDR2 YYEKEE (reference sequence). The CDR3 extends over 16 amino acids. The CDR3 region is CASSLGLAGLQETQYF. Here the CDR3 DNA reads TGTGCCAGCAGCTTGGGACTAGCGGGCCTCCAAGAGACCCAGTACTTC.

The chain combines TRBV11-2 with TRBJ2-2; 8 positions agree with TRBD1. This CDR3 spans 17 amino acids. The germline V gene encodes CDR1 SGHAT and CDR2 FQNNGV. The junction had 11 bases not matched to a gene; V was cut back by 3 bases and J by 5 bases. In DNA, the CDR3 is TGTGCCAGCAGCTTTACCCTAGACAGGGGAGAGACCGGGGAGCTGTTTTTT. This sequence encodes CASSFTLDRGETGELFF.

CDR3 coding DNA: TGTGCCAGTAGTCCCAGGGAGGGGAAACTGTTTTTT. It encodes CASSPREGKLFF. This sequence joins TRBV19 and TRBJ1-4, with a tentative D call TRBD1 (5 bases). CDR1 is LNHDA, CDR2 SQIVND, per germline (reference sequence). V was pared by 5 bases and J by 11 bases, with 12 bases between. The CDR3 is 12 residues long.

The chain is built from TRBV4-2 and TRBJ2-1, with 10 bases fitting TRBD2. V shed 5 bases and J 4 bases; nucleotides not matched to a gene: 11. Germline CDR1 is LGHNA and CDR2 is YNFKEQ. The CDR3 contains 17 residues. CDR3: CASSLTGTSESYNEQFF. For the CDR3, the DNA is TGTGCCAGCAGCTTGACCGGGACTAGCGAGTCATACAATGAGCAGTTCTTC.

For the CDR3, the DNA is TGTGCCAGCAGCCAGAAAGAGGGGGCGGGAGGAAACACCATATATTTT. Protein product: CASSQKEGAGGNTIYF. The chain joins TRBV4-2 to TRBJ1-3; 7 nucleotides line up with TRBD1. Germline-derived CDR1 and CDR2 are LGHNA and YNFKEQ. This CDR3 region has 16 residues. V lost 3 bases and J lost 4; bases outside the gene matches: 9.

The chain combines TRBV7-2 with TRBJ2-1, with 14 bases fitting TRBD2. This CDR3 has 17 residues. J gave up 9 bases and V 0 bases, and 7 bases lay outside the gene matches. Germline V gene sequence: CDR1 SGHTA, CDR2 FQGNSA. The CDR3, as DNA: TGTGCCAGCAGCTTAGCGCCGGGACTAGCGGGAGCTGGTGAGCAGTTCTTC. Amino acid sequence: CASSLAPGLAGAGEQFF.

The chain links TRBV27 to TRBJ2-7; no reliable D call. The ends were cut back, 2 bases at V and 1 base at J, with 6 bases in the middle. CDR1 and CDR2 from the germline V gene are MNHEY and SMNVEV (reference sequence). The CDR3 contains 13 residues. The CDR3 nucleotides are TGTGCCAGCAGTTTAGCAGGTTCCTACGAGCAGTACTTC. Translated, it gives CASSLAGSYEQYF.

The chain couples TRBV19 to TRBJ2-1; 7 bases are shared with TRBD2. Germline loops: CDR1 LNHDA, CDR2 SQIVND (reference sequence). This CDR3 contains 16 residues. The V gene end was trimmed by 3 bases and the J gene end by 1 base; junction bases not matched to a gene: 6. In DNA, the CDR3 is TGTGCCAGTAGTATCGGGGGGTTTGTGTCCTACAATGAGCAGTTCTTC. Its protein is CASSIGGFVSYNEQFF.

J is TRBJ1-5 and V is TRBV5-1; 7 nucleotides agree with TRBD1. The germline V gene has CDR1 SGHRS and CDR2 YFSETQ. After removal of 5 bases from V and 0 bases from J, the junction contained 5 bases not matched to a gene. The CDR3 sequence is 15 residues long. The CDR3: CASSWTGDSNQPQHF. CDR3 bases: TGCGCCAGCAGTTGGACAGGAGATAGCAATCAGCCCCAGCATTTT.

The chain links TRBV5-1 to TRBJ2-7, with a possible D match to TRBD1 (5 bases). Germline assignment: CDR1 SGHRS and CDR2 YFSETQ. V lost 0 bases, J lost 3 bases, and 13 bases lay in between. The CDR3 spans 15 residues. The CDR3 sequence: CASSLGAGLIYEQYF. In DNA form, the CDR3 reads TGCGCCAGCAGCTTGGGGGCAGGGTTAATCTACGAGCAGTACTTC.

This chain connects TRBV27 to TRBJ2-3, with D perhaps TRBD2 (6 bases). Trimming removed 3 bases from V and 0 bases from J, with 10 bases in between. The germline CDR1 and CDR2 sequences are MNHEY and SMNVEV (reference sequence). The CDR3 has 15 amino acids. This CDR3 is CASSFAGSSTDTQYF. The CDR3, as DNA: TGTGCCAGCAGTTTTGCGGGGTCTAGCACAGATACGCAGTATTTT.

The rearrangement links TRBV29-1 to TRBJ1-5; D uncertain. Trimming took off 7 bases at V and 5 bases at J, with 15 bases between the two ends. The germline V gene encodes CDR1 SQVTM and CDR2 ANQGSEA. This CDR3 contains 13 residues. CDR3 nucleotide sequence: TGCAGCGCCCAGGAGGGCACGGATCAGCCCCAGCATTTT. It specifies CSAQEGTDQPQHF.

V and J are TRBV11-2 and TRBJ2-7; TRBD1 matches 7 bases. Germline CDR1 and CDR2: SGHAT and FQNNGV. The CDR3 runs to 15 residues. With V trimmed by 4 bases and J by 2 bases, 8 bases remained unmatched. For the CDR3, the DNA is TGTGCCAGCAGCTCTATCTCTGGACAGGCCTACGAGCAGTACTTC. This encodes CASSSISGQAYEQYF. Full variable domain (outside the CDR3, taken from reference TRBV11-2 and TRBJ2-7): EAGVAQSPRYKIIEKRQSVAFWCNPISGHATLYWYQQILGQGPKLLIQFQNNGVVDDSQLPKDRFSAERLKGVDSTLKIQPAKLEDSAVYLCASSSISGQAYEQYFGPGTRLTVT.

V usage is TRBV27 and J usage is TRBJ1-3; the D gene is possibly TRBD1 (5 bases). Between the trimmed V and J ends, which lost 4 bases and 0 bases, there was a span of 13 bases. CDR3 length equals 16 residues. Germline assignment: CDR1 MNHEY and CDR2 SMNVEV (reference sequence). The CDR3 loop is CASSSYTGGSGNTIYF. For the CDR3, the DNA is TGTGCCAGCAGTTCTTACACGGGGGGCTCTGGAAACACCATATATTTT.

This rearrangement joins TRBV27 to TRBJ1-4; TRBD1 is a possible D gene (6 bases). The CDR3 consists of 15 residues. The germline V gene has CDR1 MNHEY and CDR2 SMNVEV (reference sequence). Trimming left V 6 bases short and J 0 bases short, with 11 bases between. Here the CDR3 reads CASSSGTTTNEKLFF. The DNA of the CDR3 is TGTGCCAGCAGCTCCGGGACAACAACTAATGAAAAACTGTTTTTT.

The chain joins TRBV7-2 to TRBJ2-4; 13 bases are a match to TRBD2. Germline CDR1 reads SGHTA; CDR2 reads FQGNSA. The CDR3 has 18 residues. V was pared by 0 bases and J by 12 bases, with 14 bases of the junction left unmatched. The CDR3 reads CASSLAPLAGGILEAQYF. CDR3 DNA sequence: TGTGCCAGCAGCTTAGCCCCACTAGCGGGAGGGATCCTTGAGGCTCAGTACTTC. The whole variable domain, filled in from reference TRBV7-2 and TRBJ2-4, reads GAGVSQSPSNKVTEKGKDVELRCDPISGHTALYWYRQSLGQGLEFLIYFQGNSAPDKSGLPSDRFSAERTGGSVSTLTIQRTQQEDSAVYLCASSLAPLAGGILEAQYFGAGTRLSVL.

The chain uses TRBV5-1 and TRBJ2-5, with TRBD1 identical over 9 bases. Germline values: CDR1 SGHRS, CDR2 YFSETQ. This CDR3 is built from 16 residues. V was clipped by 7 bases and J by 1 base; unmatched bases: 11. CDR3 bases: TGCGCCAGCGGTTCAGGGACAGGGTTTTTCCAAGAGACCCAGTACTTC. The encoded protein is CASGSGTGFFQETQYF.

This chain uses TRBV27 with TRBJ2-5; D unclear. This CDR3 has 13 amino acids. The V and J ends lost 2 bases and 3 bases respectively, with 7 bases between them. Germline lookup yields CDR1 MNHEY and CDR2 SMNVEV (reference sequence). This CDR3 reads CASSLPAEETQYF. The CDR3 DNA is TGTGCCAGCAGTTTACCCGCGGAAGAGACCCAGTACTTC.

The V and J genes are TRBV6-5 and TRBJ2-3, with D possibly matching TRBD1 (6 bases). Germline CDR1 and CDR2: MNHEY and SVGAGI. CDR3 length: 13 amino acids. Trimming removed 6 bases at V and 0 bases at J, with 7 bases between. CDR3 protein: CASRGASTDTQYF. The CDR3 DNA follows: TGTGCCAGCAGGGGGGCTAGCACAGATACGCAGTATTTT.

Here the CDR3 reads CASSDSAGSYNEQFF. The CDR3 DNA sequence: TGTGCCAGCAGTGACTCAGCGGGGTCCTACAATGAGCAGTTCTTC. The chain employs TRBV6-4 and TRBJ2-1; 7 nucleotides align to TRBD2. Germline assignment: CDR1 MRHNA and CDR2 SNTAGT. V shed 0 bases and J 1 base; nucleotides not matched to a gene: 0. The CDR3 runs 15 residues.